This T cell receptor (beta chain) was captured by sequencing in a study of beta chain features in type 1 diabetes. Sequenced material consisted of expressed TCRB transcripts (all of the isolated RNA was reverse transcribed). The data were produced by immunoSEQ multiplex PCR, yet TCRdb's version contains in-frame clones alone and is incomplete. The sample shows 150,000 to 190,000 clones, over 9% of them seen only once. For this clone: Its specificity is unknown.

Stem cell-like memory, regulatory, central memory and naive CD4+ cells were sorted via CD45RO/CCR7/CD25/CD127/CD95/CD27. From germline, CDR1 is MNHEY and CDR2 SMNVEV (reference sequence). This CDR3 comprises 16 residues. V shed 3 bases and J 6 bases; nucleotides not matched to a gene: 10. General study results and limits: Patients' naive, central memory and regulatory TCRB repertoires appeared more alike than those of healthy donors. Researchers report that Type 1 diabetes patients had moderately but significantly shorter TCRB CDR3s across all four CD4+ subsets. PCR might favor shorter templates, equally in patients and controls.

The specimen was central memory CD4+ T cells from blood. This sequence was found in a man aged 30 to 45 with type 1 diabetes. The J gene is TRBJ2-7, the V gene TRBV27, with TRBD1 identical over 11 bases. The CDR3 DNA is TGTGCCAGCAGTTTTCGGACAGGGGGCGCTTGGCGCGAGCAGTACTTC. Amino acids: CASSFRTGGAWREQYF.